These 15 T cell receptor beta chains were sequenced from one sample in a study of OX40 agonist ivuxolimab in advanced cancers. Sequencing used immunoSEQ multiplex PCR; TCRdb keeps in-frame clones, though not all of them. Of fewer than 70,000 clones in the sample, 83% are singletons; the top ten hold roughly 2.8%. Sample: CD4+ or CD8+ T cells sorted from blood, taken in a trial of the OX40 agonist ivuxolimab. These receptor sequences come from an adult with an advanced solid tumor such as melanoma, head and neck, liver or kidney cancer.

This clone has only one observation. V usage is TRBV28 and J usage is TRBJ2-5, with TRBD2 identical over 11 bases. The CDR3 sequence is 14 residues long. The V and J ends lost 8 bases and 5 bases, in that order; junction bases with no gene match: 7. Germline CDR1 and CDR2: MDHEN and SYDVKM. The chain's CDR3 is CASGLAGGPETQYF. In DNA form, the CDR3 reads TGTGCCAGCGGCCTAGCGGGGGGTCCCGAGACCCAGTACTTC.

Details on this clone: This clone may be a read error of a much larger clone one base away. This chain links TRBV5-8 with TRBJ1-5, with D uncertain. Germline-derived CDR1 and CDR2 are SGHTS and YDEGEE. V lost 0 bases and J lost 5, with 6 bases in between. The CDR3 is 13 residues long. CDR3 amino acids: CASSLGYDQPQHF. The CDR3 nucleotides are TGTGCCAGCAGCTTGGGGTACGATCAGCCCCAGCATTTT.

V and J are TRBV6-5 and TRBJ2-3; 7 bases line up with TRBD1. The V and J ends lost 2 bases and 5 bases, in that order; junction bases with no gene match: 4. CDR3 length: 14 residues. Germline values: CDR1 MNHEY, CDR2 SVGAGI. The CDR3 sequence is CASSYRTGEDTQYF. The CDR3 bases are TGTGCCAGCAGTTACCGCACAGGGGAAGATACGCAGTATTTT.

This sequence joins TRBV9 and TRBJ1-4, with D tentatively TRBD1 (6 bases). Germline V gene data show CDR1 as SGDLS and CDR2 as YYNGEE. The CDR3 spans 14 residues. V lost 3 bases and J 7 bases, leaving 13 bases between the germline ends. The CDR3 is CASSGGAASEKLFF. The CDR3 DNA follows: TGTGCCAGCAGCGGGGGGGCTGCTAGTGAAAAACTGTTTTTT.

This sequence joins TRBV19 and TRBJ2-7; TRBD1 is a possible D gene (7 bases). CDR1 LNHDA and CDR2 SQIVND come from the germline V gene (reference sequence). V was pared by 4 bases and J by 7 bases, with 17 bases between. This CDR3 spans 14 amino acids. CDR3 DNA sequence: TGTGCCAGTAGTAAGGGGTACAGGGGAGGAGAGCAGTACTTC. This codes for CASSKGYRGGEQYF.

V gene TRBV9 combines with J gene TRBJ1-2; 10 positions match TRBD1. Germline V lookup: CDR1 SGDLS, CDR2 YYNGEE. The V segment lost 0 bases and the J segment 7 bases; nucleotides outside the gene matches: 18. The length of the CDR3 is 19 residues. DNA of the CDR3: TGTGCCAGCAGCGTAGATGAAAGGGACAGGGGCGACGATCTGAGTGGCTACACCTTC. It codes for CASSVDERDRGDDLSGYTF.

J is TRBJ2-1 and V is TRBV7-6, with TRBD2 identical over 11 bases. CDR3 size: 17 residues. The J segment lost 8 bases and the V segment lost 5 bases, leaving 14 bases of the junction unmatched. The germline CDR1 and CDR2 sequences are SGHVS and FNYEAQ. CDR3 loop: CASSPVPLAGAGDEQFF. The CDR3 bases are TGTGCCAGCAGCCCTGTCCCACTAGCGGGGGCCGGGGATGAGCAGTTCTTC. The full variable domain, in which reference TRBV7-6 and TRBJ2-1 provide the parts outside the CDR3, is GAGVSQSPRYKVTKRGQDVALRCDPISGHVSLYWYRQALGQGPEFLTYFNYEAQQDKSGLPNDRFSAERPEGSISTLTIQRTEQRDSAMYRCASSPVPLAGAGDEQFFGPGTRLTVL.

For the CDR3, the DNA is TGTGCCAGCAGTTTATTTCAGGGGAATAACTATGGCTACACCTTC. Translation gives CASSLFQGNNYGYTF. The chain links TRBV28 to TRBJ1-2, with a possible D match to TRBD1 (6 bases). Germline V lookup: CDR1 MDHEN, CDR2 SYDVKM. The CDR3 extends over 15 amino acids. Between the trimmed V and J ends, which lost 1 base and 1 base, there was a span of 10 bases.

J is TRBJ2-1 and V is TRBV2; possibly TRBD1 or TRBD2 for D (5 bases each). The CDR3 loop spans 17 amino acids. Per the germline V gene, CDR1 is SNHLY and CDR2 is FYNNEI. Deletions cut 7 bases from V and 0 bases from J, with 19 bases between. CDR3 sequence: CASNLLPAGSSYNEQFF. CDR3 DNA sequence: TGTGCCAGCAACCTCCTACCTGCAGGGAGCTCCTACAATGAGCAGTTCTTC. The variable domain in full, completed from reference TRBV2 and TRBJ2-1, reads EPEVTQTPSHQVTQMGQEVILRCVPISNHLYFYWYRQILGQKVEFLVSFYNNEISEKSEIFDDQFSVERPDGSNFTLKIRSTKLEDSAMYFCASNLLPAGSSYNEQFFGPGTRLTVL.

The chain carries TRBV5-4 and TRBJ2-6; D gene uncertain. Germline loops: CDR1 SGHNT, CDR2 YYREEE (reference sequence). Trimming removed 1 base at V and 4 bases at J, with 12 bases between. This CDR3 is 16 amino acids long. The CDR3 sequence is CASSLLMGSGANVLTF. CDR3 bases: TGTGCCAGCAGCTTGTTAATGGGTTCCGGGGCCAACGTCCTGACTTTC.

With regard to this clone: Other DNA variants within this sample encode the same CDR3. The rearrangement joins TRBV6-1 to TRBJ1-1; D is uncertain. The germline V gene has CDR1 MNHNS and CDR2 SASEGT. CDR3 length equals 14 residues. V lost 4 bases and J 1 base, leaving 10 bases between the germline ends. CDR3 coding DNA: TGTGCCAGCAGTGTTGAGGTAGGGAACACTGAAGCTTTCTTT. This codes for CASSVEVGNTEAFF.

The V call is TRBV9, the J call TRBJ2-2; 7 nucleotides agree with TRBD1. Per the germline V gene, CDR1 is SGDLS and CDR2 is YYNGEE. This CDR3 comprises 15 residues. The trim removed 4 bases at V and 3 bases at J, leaving 6 bases unmatched. The CDR3 loop is CASSTDRVDTGELFF. In DNA form, the CDR3 reads TGTGCCAGCAGCACCGACAGGGTAGACACCGGGGAGCTGTTTTTT.

The V and J genes are TRBV19 and TRBJ1-6; TRBD1 might be the D (5 bases). The V end lost 0 bases, the J end lost 12 bases, and 15 bases lay between the germline ends. The CDR3 has 15 amino acids. Germline CDR1 is LNHDA and CDR2 is SQIVND (reference sequence). CDR3 amino acids: CASSIDQAQGGPLHF. CDR3 DNA sequence: TGTGCCAGTAGTATAGATCAGGCTCAGGGAGGACCCCTCCACTTT.

The rearrangement uses TRBV20-1 and TRBJ2-7, with D perhaps matching TRBD2 (6 bases). With 6 bases removed from V and 3 bases from J, the gap between germline ends came to 9 bases. Germline V gives CDR1 DFQATT, CDR2 SNEGSKA (reference sequence). This CDR3 has 11 amino acids. The CDR3 nucleotides are TGCAGTGCGGGGAGGAGCTACGAGCAGTACTTC. This gives the protein CSAGRSYEQYF.

The rearrangement uses TRBV18 and TRBJ2-7; 12 bases line up with TRBD1. The CDR3 loop spans 14 amino acids. Germline CDR1 KGHSH, CDR2 LQKENI. The junction had 3 bases not matched to a gene; V was cut back by 3 bases and J by 6 bases. CDR3 loop: CASSPGTGGGEQYF. Here the CDR3 DNA reads TGTGCCAGCTCACCTGGGACAGGGGGCGGCGAGCAGTACTTC.